This T cell receptor beta chain stems from a study of T cells in tuberculosis. At the level of the study: A South African cohort included IGRA-negative adolescents, latently infected IGRA-positive adolescents and adults with active tuberculosis.

Using immunoSEQ multiplex PCR, the repertoire was profiled, and TCRdb retains in-frame clones only, with some absent. This table has 20,000 to 25,000 clones, 70% to 85% appearing once. With respect to this clone: No antigen is known for it.

Described time point: new active TB diagnosis, blood taken before or within 7 days of starting treatment. Patients were newly diagnosed, HIV-seronegative, and aged 18 or older. Study findings and constraints: Classification accuracy was around 85% (AUROC roughly 0.88) with the GMM-specific repertoire.

This TCR derives from an adult with tuberculosis. Sequencing used PBMCs, obtained at tuberculosis diagnosis.

The CDR3 is CASSLTLQGQAFF. CDR3 in DNA: TGTGCCAGCAGCCTCACTTTACAGGGGCAAGCTTTCTTT. The chain carries TRBV7-3 and TRBJ1-1, with 7 nucleotides matching TRBD1. The J segment lost 9 bases and the V segment lost 5 bases, leaving 9 bases of the junction unmatched. Germline V lookup: CDR1 SGHTA, CDR2 FQGTGA. The CDR3 has 13 residues.